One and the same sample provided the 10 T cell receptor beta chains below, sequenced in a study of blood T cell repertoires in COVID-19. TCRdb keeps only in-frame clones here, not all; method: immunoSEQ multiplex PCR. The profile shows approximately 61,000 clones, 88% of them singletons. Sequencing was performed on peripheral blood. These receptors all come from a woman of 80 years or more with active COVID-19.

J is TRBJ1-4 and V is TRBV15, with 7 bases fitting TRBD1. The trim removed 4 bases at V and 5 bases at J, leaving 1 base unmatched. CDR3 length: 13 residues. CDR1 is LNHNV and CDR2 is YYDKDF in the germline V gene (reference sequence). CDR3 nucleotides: TGTGCCACCAGCAAGGGACAGAATGAAAAACTGTTTTTT. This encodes CATSKGQNEKLFF.

Written as DNA, the CDR3 is TGCGCCAGCAGCCAAGATATGGCAGGGGGAACCAAAAACATTCAGTACTTC. Protein product: CASSQDMAGGTKNIQYF. The rearrangement uses TRBV4-1 and TRBJ2-4; 7 nucleotides line up with TRBD1. Per the germline V gene, CDR1 is MGHRA and CDR2 is YSYEKL. V gave up 0 bases and J gave up 2 bases; unmatched junction bases: 7. This CDR3 has 17 residues.

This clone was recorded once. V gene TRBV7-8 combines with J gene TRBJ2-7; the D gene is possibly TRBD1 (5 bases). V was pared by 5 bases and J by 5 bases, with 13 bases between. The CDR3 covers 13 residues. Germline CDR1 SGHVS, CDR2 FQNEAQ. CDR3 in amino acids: CASSPQETNEQYF. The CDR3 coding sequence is TGTGCCAGCAGCCCACAGGAGACAAACGAGCAGTACTTC. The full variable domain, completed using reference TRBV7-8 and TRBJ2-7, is GAGVSQSPRYKVAKRGQDVALRCDPISGHVSLFWYQQALGQGPEFLTYFQNEAQLDKSGLPSDRFFAERPEGSVSTLKIQRTQQEDSAVYLCASSPQETNEQYFGPGTRLTVT.

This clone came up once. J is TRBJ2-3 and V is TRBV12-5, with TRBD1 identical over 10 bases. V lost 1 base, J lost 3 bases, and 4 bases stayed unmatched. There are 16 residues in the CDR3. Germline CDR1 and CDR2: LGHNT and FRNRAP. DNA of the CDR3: TGTGCTAGTGGTTTGGGAGGGACAGGGGAGACAGATACGCAGTATTTT. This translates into CASGLGGTGETDTQYF.

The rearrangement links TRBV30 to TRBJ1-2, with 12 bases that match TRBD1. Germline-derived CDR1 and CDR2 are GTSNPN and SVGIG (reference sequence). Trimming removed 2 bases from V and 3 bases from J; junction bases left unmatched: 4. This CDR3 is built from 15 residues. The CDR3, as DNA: TGTGCCTGGAGTAAAGGGACAGGGGGCGACTATGGCTACACCTTC. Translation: CAWSKGTGGDYGYTF.

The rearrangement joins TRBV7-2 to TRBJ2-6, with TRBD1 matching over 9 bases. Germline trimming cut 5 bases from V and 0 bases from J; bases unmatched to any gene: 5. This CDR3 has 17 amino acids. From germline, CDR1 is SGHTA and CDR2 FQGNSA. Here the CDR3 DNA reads TGTGCCAGCAGCCAGCCGGGACAGGGCTCTGGGGCCAACGTCCTGACTTTC. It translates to CASSQPGQGSGANVLTF. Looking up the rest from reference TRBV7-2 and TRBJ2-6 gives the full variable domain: GAGVSQSPSNKVTEKGKDVELRCDPISGHTALYWYRQSLGQGLEFLIYFQGNSAPDKSGLPSDRFSAERTGGSVSTLTIQRTQQEDSAVYLCASSQPGQGSGANVLTFGAGSRLTVL.

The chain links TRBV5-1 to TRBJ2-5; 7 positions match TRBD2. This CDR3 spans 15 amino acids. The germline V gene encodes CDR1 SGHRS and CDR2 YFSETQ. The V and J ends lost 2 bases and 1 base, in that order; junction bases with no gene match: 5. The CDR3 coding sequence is TGCGCCAGCAGCTTCATAGCTAGCGGCCAAGAGACCCAGTACTTC. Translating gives CASSFIASGQETQYF.

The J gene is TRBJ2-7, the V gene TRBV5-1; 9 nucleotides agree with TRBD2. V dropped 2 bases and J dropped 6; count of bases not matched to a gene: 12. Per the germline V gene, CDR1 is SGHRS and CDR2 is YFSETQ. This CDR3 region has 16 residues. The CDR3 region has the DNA TGCGCCAGCAGCTTAGGAAGCGGGGGGATGGAGCGCGAGCAGTACTTC. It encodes CASSLGSGGMEREQYF.

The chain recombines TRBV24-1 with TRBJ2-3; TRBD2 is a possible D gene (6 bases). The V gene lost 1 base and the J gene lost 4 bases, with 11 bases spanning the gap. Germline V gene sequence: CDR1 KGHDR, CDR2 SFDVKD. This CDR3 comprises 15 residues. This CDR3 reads CATSDLRRGADTQYF. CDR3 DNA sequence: TGTGCCACCAGTGATTTAAGGCGGGGAGCAGATACGCAGTATTTT.

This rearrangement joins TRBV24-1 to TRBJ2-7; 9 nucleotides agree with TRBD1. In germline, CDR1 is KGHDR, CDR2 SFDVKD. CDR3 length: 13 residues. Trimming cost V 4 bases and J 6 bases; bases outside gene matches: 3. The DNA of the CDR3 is TGTGCCACCAGTGAGCAGGACAGGGGCGAGCAGTACTTC. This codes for CATSEQDRGEQYF.